This TCR beta chain was observed in a study of T cells after yellow fever vaccination. For the study at large: With SMART-Seq v4 Ultra Low Input, the fractions containing low cell numbers were prepared. Whole-study findings and limits: Post-booster repertoires contained most primary-vaccination clones again (96% CD4, 88% CD8). Abundant bulk-derived clonotypes could contaminate FACS-sorted repertoires.

TCRdb reprocessed the 5' RACE reads with MiXCR, giving one entry per CDR3 protein. The sample comprises approximately 510,000 distinct CDR3 sequences, 20% to 25% of which are singletons, and 15% to 20% rests with the top ten. The ends lost 1 base at V and 1 base at J; junction bases unmatched: 9. CDR3 length: 18 amino acids. Germline V gene lookup returns CDR1 DFQATT and CDR2 SNEGSKA (reference sequence). About this clonotype: Its antigen is currently unknown.

The chain links TRBV20-1 to TRBJ2-1, with TRBD2 identical over 11 bases. This sequence originates from a man younger than 35 who received the YFV17D yellow fever vaccine. The specimen comprised PBMCs, sampled roughly 23 days after the first yellow fever vaccination. The CDR3 nucleotides are TGCAGTGCTAGAGCGACTAGCGGGGTTGGAGGGTCCTACAATGAGCAGTTCTTC. Its translation is CSARATSGVGGSYNEQFF.